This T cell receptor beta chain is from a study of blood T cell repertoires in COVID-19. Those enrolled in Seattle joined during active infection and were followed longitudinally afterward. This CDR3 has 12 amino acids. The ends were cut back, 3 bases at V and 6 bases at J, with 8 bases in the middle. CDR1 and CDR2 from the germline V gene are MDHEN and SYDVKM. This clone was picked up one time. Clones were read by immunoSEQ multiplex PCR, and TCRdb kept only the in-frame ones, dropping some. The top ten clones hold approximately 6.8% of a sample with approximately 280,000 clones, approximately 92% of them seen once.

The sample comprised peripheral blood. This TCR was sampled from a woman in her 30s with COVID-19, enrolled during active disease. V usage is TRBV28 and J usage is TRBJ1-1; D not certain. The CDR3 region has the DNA TGTGCCAGCAGTTTGACGGGGTCTGAAGCTTTCTTT. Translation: CASSLTGSEAFF.